These 24 T cell receptor beta chains were all obtained from the same sample, sequenced in a study of neurological immune-mediated disorders. TCRdb redid the calling of the 5' RACE reads with MiXCR, one entry per CDR3 protein. This table holds more than 30,000 distinct CDR3 sequences, 4% found once. Sequencing was done on a sample of CD4+ T cells from blood. The receptors stem from a middle-aged woman in good health.

Ten or more counts support this clonotype. The V gene is TRBV5-1, the J gene TRBJ2-7; D is undetermined. V dropped 0 bases and J dropped 3 bases, with 10 bases sitting between them. Germline V gives CDR1 SGHRS, CDR2 YFSETQ. The CDR3 totals 14 residues. CDR3 in amino acids: CASSLGPPDYEQYF. Written as DNA, the CDR3 is TGCGCCAGCAGCTTGGGGCCGCCTGACTACGAGCAGTACTTC.

In this sample, this clonotype turned up many times. V gene TRBV28 combines with J gene TRBJ1-1; TRBD1 aligns across 11 bases. Trimming at V came to 3 bases and at J to 3 bases, leaving 6 bases not matched to a gene. This CDR3 spans 16 amino acids. Germline CDR1 is MDHEN and CDR2 is SYDVKM. This CDR3 reads CASSFWTGGSYTEAFF. In nucleotides, the CDR3 is TGTGCCAGCAGTTTCTGGACAGGGGGCAGTTACACTGAAGCTTTCTTT.

This clonotype was counted at least ten times. The rearrangement uses TRBV5-1 and TRBJ2-3; weak D call: TRBD2 (6 bases). Germline V gene lookup returns CDR1 SGHRS and CDR2 YFSETQ. Trimming pared 2 bases from V and 0 bases from J, leaving 10 bases between. This CDR3 is 15 amino acids long. In DNA, the CDR3 is TGCGCCAGCAGCTTACGCGGGGCTAGCACAGATACGCAGTATTTT. It is translated as CASSLRGASTDTQYF.

This chain uses TRBV11-3 with TRBJ2-7; D call uncertain. Germline assignment: CDR1 SGHNT and CDR2 YENEEA. CDR3 length: 12 amino acids. The V and J ends lost 0 bases and 6 bases respectively, with 6 bases between them. CDR3 residues: CASSLDRSEQYF. CDR3 nucleotides: TGTGCCAGCAGCTTAGATCGCAGCGAGCAGTACTTC.

This clonotype was observed at least ten times. The V gene is TRBV15, the J gene TRBJ2-3; 10 nucleotides line up with TRBD2. J lost 5 bases, V lost 0 bases, and 2 bases had no gene match. The germline CDR1 and CDR2 sequences are LNHNV and YYDKDF (reference sequence). CDR3 length: 15 residues. CDR3 protein: CATSREAGGGDTQYF. Here the CDR3 DNA reads TGTGCCACCAGCAGAGAAGCGGGAGGGGGAGATACGCAGTATTTT. The full variable domain, its missing parts supplied by reference TRBV15 and TRBJ2-3, is DAMVIQNPRYQVTQFGKPVTLSCSQTLNHNVMYWYQQKSSQAPKLLFHYYDKDFNNEADTPDNFQSRRPNTSFCFLDIRSPGLGDTAMYLCATSREAGGGDTQYFGPGTRLTVL.

This clonotype came up many times. This chain joins TRBV5-1 and TRBJ1-1, with D unclear. V lost 0 bases to trimming and J lost 1 base, with 7 bases between them. CDR1 SGHRS and CDR2 YFSETQ come from the germline V gene. The CDR3 runs to 14 residues. The CDR3 nucleotides read TGCGCCAGCAGCTTGGATTGGGGGAACACTGAAGCTTTCTTT. Encoded protein: CASSLDWGNTEAFF.

This clonotype was seen repeatedly, ten times or more. The J gene is TRBJ2-7, the V gene TRBV20-1; D is unclear. CDR1 DFQATT and CDR2 SNEGSKA come from the germline V gene (reference sequence). CDR3 size: 14 residues. The germline V and J ends were trimmed by 4 bases and 0 bases, with 13 bases remaining between them. As DNA, the CDR3 is TGCAGTGCTATCGAACATCCGAGCTCCTACGAGCAGTACTTC. This codes for CSAIEHPSSYEQYF.

This clonotype occurred many times. V and J are TRBV20-1 and TRBJ2-7; 11 nucleotides line up with TRBD2. V was clipped by 5 bases and J by 2 bases; unmatched bases: 8. CDR3 length: 15 residues. The V gene's germline CDR1 is DFQATT and CDR2 SNEGSKA (reference sequence). The CDR3 protein is CSAATSGKRAYEQYF. For the CDR3, the DNA is TGCAGTGCTGCGACTAGCGGGAAAAGGGCCTACGAGCAGTACTTC.

This clonotype was observed at least ten times. The V gene is TRBV20-1, the J gene TRBJ2-5; D is undetermined. The CDR3 totals 14 residues. Trimming stripped 3 bases from V and 5 bases from J, with 16 bases between. Per the germline V gene, CDR1 is DFQATT and CDR2 is SNEGSKA (reference sequence). The CDR3 bases are TGCAGTGCTAGCCCTGACCTTTATGGGGAGACCCAGTACTTC. Translation gives CSASPDLYGETQYF.

This clonotype showed up many times. V and J are TRBV4-2 and TRBJ1-6; 9 nucleotides agree with TRBD1. This CDR3 is built from 14 residues. CDR1 is LGHNA and CDR2 is YNFKEQ in the germline V gene. V trimming: 5 bases; J trimming: 7 bases; junction bases outside the gene matches: 3. The CDR3 DNA reads TGTGCCAGCAGCGCTGGGACAGGGAATTCACCCCTCCACTTT. Its protein product is CASSAGTGNSPLHF.

This clonotype was observed at least ten times. The chain carries TRBV15 and TRBJ2-1; D might be TRBD2 (7 bases). Germline values: CDR1 LNHNV, CDR2 YYDKDF (reference sequence). Trimming removed 6 bases from V and 6 bases from J, with 15 bases in between. The CDR3 sequence is 14 residues long. In DNA form, the CDR3 reads TGTGCCACCAGAATAGGGGGGGCACCCAATGAGCAGTTCTTC. Protein sequence: CATRIGGAPNEQFF.

This clonotype was picked up many times. CDR3 amino acids: CASSLSLAGNADTQYF. CDR3 nucleotide sequence: TGCGCCAGCAGCTTGAGTCTAGCGGGAAATGCGGATACGCAGTATTTT. The J gene is TRBJ2-3, the V gene TRBV5-1; 9 nucleotides line up with TRBD2. V gave up 1 base and J gave up 6 bases; unmatched junction bases: 9. The germline V gene has CDR1 SGHRS and CDR2 YFSETQ. CDR3 length: 16 amino acids.

The table lists this clonotype with many counts. J is TRBJ2-5 and V is TRBV5-1; 7 positions agree with TRBD1. The germline CDR1 and CDR2 sequences are SGHRS and YFSETQ. J was trimmed by 3 bases and V by 0 bases; bases with no gene match: 2. CDR3 size: 14 residues. The CDR3 nucleotides read TGCGCCAGCAGCTTGGCCGGGACAGAAGAGACCCAGTACTTC. It yields the protein CASSLAGTEETQYF.

This clonotype was seen at least ten times. The rearrangement uses TRBV7-2 and TRBJ2-1; a weak D match, TRBD1 (5 bases). V lost 4 bases to trimming and J lost 8 bases, with 12 bases between them. This CDR3 spans 13 amino acids. Germline V CDR1 and CDR2: SGHTA, FQGNSA. CDR3 sequence: CASSYQGLDEQFF. The CDR3 DNA follows: TGTGCCAGCAGCTACCAGGGTCTGGATGAGCAGTTCTTC.

The table lists this clonotype with many counts. This chain uses TRBV20-1 with TRBJ2-7, with no clear D. V dropped 1 base and J dropped 5 bases, with 18 bases sitting between them. Germline V gene lookup returns CDR1 DFQATT and CDR2 SNEGSKA (reference sequence). The CDR3 has 15 amino acids. The CDR3 region has the DNA TGCAGTGCTAGAGTAGGATCGGGTAGAGCTGACGAGCAGTACTTC. Translation gives CSARVGSGRADEQYF.

Ten or more counts support this clonotype. The chain employs TRBV20-1 and TRBJ1-4; D is undetermined. Per germline, CDR1 DFQATT and CDR2 SNEGSKA (reference sequence). The ends were cut back, 6 bases at V and 8 bases at J, with 13 bases in the middle. This CDR3 is built from 12 residues. The CDR3 region has the DNA TGCAGTGCCCGAGTCGGCAAAGAAAAACTGTTTTTT. As protein: CSARVGKEKLFF.

This clonotype was observed at least ten times. The chain combines TRBV29-1 with TRBJ1-1, with D maybe TRBD1 (6 bases). The V and J ends lost 6 bases and 0 bases respectively, with 14 bases between them. In germline, CDR1 is SQVTM, CDR2 ANQGSEA. The CDR3 runs 14 residues. CDR3 sequence reads: CSVDRQALNTEAFF. CDR3 DNA: TGCAGCGTGGATCGACAGGCTTTGAACACTGAAGCTTTCTTT. Supplemented by reference TRBV29-1 and TRBJ1-1, the full variable domain reads SAVISQKPSRDICQRGTSLTIQCQVDSQVTMMFWYRQQPGQSLTLIATANQGSEATYESGFVIDKFPISRPNLTFSTLTVSNMSPEDSSIYLCSVDRQALNTEAFFGQGTRLTVV.

This clonotype was picked up many times. The CDR3 protein is CASSLMAGPQQPQHF. CDR3 DNA sequence: TGTGCCAGCAGCTTGATGGCAGGGCCACAACAGCCCCAGCATTTT. This chain connects TRBV5-5 to TRBJ1-5, with D possibly matching TRBD1 (5 bases). Germline lookup yields CDR1 SGHKS and CDR2 YYEKEE (reference sequence). V was pared by 1 base and J by 7 bases, with 15 bases between. This CDR3 is built from 15 residues.

This clonotype was seen repeatedly, ten times or more. The chain combines TRBV5-1 with TRBJ1-1, with D tentatively TRBD1 (6 bases). There are 15 residues in the CDR3. Deletions cut 4 bases from V and 0 bases from J, with 13 bases between. CDR1 is SGHRS and CDR2 is YFSETQ in the germline V gene. CDR3: CASSNGQTLNTEAFF. The CDR3 DNA reads as TGCGCCAGCAGCAACGGACAGACTTTGAACACTGAAGCTTTCTTT.

This clonotype was recorded many times. DNA of the CDR3: TGTGCCAGCAGAATAAAGCGGACAGGAGTATTCGCTGAAGCTTTCTTT. This sequence encodes CASRIKRTGVFAEAFF. The chain has TRBV12-3 or TRBV12-4 and TRBJ1-1; 7 nucleotides align to TRBD1. V shed 6 bases and J 6 bases; nucleotides not matched to a gene: 16. The CDR3 is 16 amino acids.

Ten or more counts support this clonotype. The CDR3 spells CASSQGSGNTIYF. CDR3 nucleotides: TGTGCCAGCAGCCAAGGCTCTGGAAACACCATATATTTT. This rearrangement joins TRBV3-1 to TRBJ1-3, with D uncertain. V lost 1 base to trimming and J lost 0 bases, with 1 base between them. Germline V gene lookup returns CDR1 LGHDT and CDR2 YNNKEL (reference sequence). The CDR3 is made up of 13 amino acids.

This clonotype showed up many times. The genes are TRBV25-1 and TRBJ1-1; D is ambiguous. Per the germline V gene, CDR1 is MGHDK and CDR2 is SYGVNS. The CDR3 runs to 13 residues. V gave up 5 bases and J gave up 1 base, with 8 bases separating them. CDR3 region: CASSYVGNTEAFF. DNA for the CDR3: TGTGCCAGCAGTTACGTGGGGAACACTGAAGCTTTCTTT.

There are many counts of this clonotype. The V call is TRBV21-1, the J call TRBJ2-5; TRBD2 reflects the table's D call only, with no check against the DNA. TRBV21-1 is labeled a pseudogene. The CDR3 runs 16 residues. The DNA for the CDR3 is TGTGCCAGCAGCAAAGGAAACGGGCCCGACCCAGAGACCCAGTACTTC. Protein sequence: CASSKGNGPDPETQYF.

This clonotype was seen many times. The chain recombines TRBV20-1 with TRBJ1-2; 7 bases are shared with TRBD1. Germline V CDR1 and CDR2: DFQATT, SNEGSKA (reference sequence). V was clipped by 5 bases and J by 4 bases; unmatched bases: 10. CDR3 length: 14 amino acids. CDR3 region: CSALWDRLFYGYTF. DNA of the CDR3: TGCAGTGCTCTTTGGGACAGACTCTTCTATGGCTACACCTTC.